This TCR beta chain was observed in a study of Graves' ophthalmopathy and Graves' hyperthyroidism listed by TCRdb under 2018. Describing the broader study: Hyperthyroidism was considered stable if no progression to ophthalmopathy occurred within 18 months of follow-up. The study used signatures of the TCR beta repertoire to tell Graves' ophthalmopathy apart from Graves' hyperthyroidism and to predict which patients would progress to ophthalmopathy. In total, 135 blood samples were TCR-sequenced: 40 to 45 ophthalmopathy, some 80 hyperthyroidism and some 17 hyperthyroidism-to-ophthalmopathy patients. To explore V-J signatures that distinguish ophthalmopathy from hyperthyroidism, a discovery set of 100 patients was enrolled, made up of approximately 45 with ophthalmopathy and 55 to 65 with stable hyperthyroidism. For independent validation, a separate cohort was made up of 18 hyperthyroidism patients plus 17 patients who later progressed from hyperthyroidism to ophthalmopathy. In more than five hyperthyroidism patients, T-cell repertoires of thyroid tissue and blood were compared. Following sampling, methimazole starting at 30 mg daily was administered to hyperthyroidism patients, and high-dose intravenous methylprednisolone was administered to ophthalmopathy patients.

General findings and caveats noted by the study authors: Among expanded thyroid clonotypes with frequency above 0.001, most also showed up in blood, which suggests that blood repertoires may reflect the thyroid immune response. In validation, the model predicted ophthalmopathy progression with 55% to 71% sensitivity and less than 80% specificity; 12 predicted patients were CT-confirmed with GO in a median of approximately 6.2 months. Sample size was not predetermined statistically, and investigators were not blinded to group allocation. In cross-validation, the 13-signature model distinguished ophthalmopathy from stable hyperthyroidism with 85% to 90% sensitivity and about 84% specificity, and in the test set the corresponding values were roughly 80% and 76%.

For repertoire sequencing, the TCR beta CDR3 regions were amplified from RNA transcripts. The first round of RT-PCR was done with HTBI primers and the Qiagen OneStep RT-PCR kit, and was followed by a second round of multiplex PCR, then size selection and purification. Sequencing of the libraries was carried out on an Illumina HiSeq2000 in paired-end mode with 100 bp reads. The study's processing was this. SOAPnuke was used to process the reads, removing any read that contained adapters or uncalled bases, had a mean Phred below 15, or lacked an exact match to the constant primer or identifier. High-quality paired reads were merged with COPE v1.2.5. Each unique nucleotide sequence was treated as a clonotype, and MiTCR v1.1 was used to align the clonotypes to the IMGT TRB V, D and J references. Analysis was restricted to V-J combinations with a frequency above 0.0001, which covered about 99% of repertoires. For each V-J combination, a TCR clonal expansion and chaos score was defined as the ratio of F50 clonal expansion to chaos observed in the TCRdist matrix. Welch's t-statistics and random forest were used to reduce the features to 10 to 15 V-J combinations, which were then used as input to a naive Bayes classifier. Thyroid-blood repertoire similarity was quantified with the Morisita-Horn index. TCRdb passed the public sequencing reads through fastp at Q25 and MiXCR, retaining productive beta sequences. Entries that share a CDR3 protein sequence are merged under the most common genes and DNA. It is TCRdb's table, rather than the study itself, that gives the V and J calls and clone size. The sample table contains around 1,000,000 distinct CDR3 sequences; only one count was recorded for about 40% of them. The leading ten clones occupy over 8.5% of the sample.

The hyperthyroidism patients were 18 to 65 years old and newly diagnosed, with a disease duration of less than 2 months. Patients were excluded if they had other autoimmune diseases, uncontrolled infections, pregnancy or lactation. Clinical symptoms, serum thyroxine, TRAb, thyroid ultrasound and orbital computed tomography were used for diagnosis. Trizol reagent was used to extract the total RNA, and its quality was then checked on an Agilent 2100 Bioanalyzer. The table lists this clonotype with a few counts. This receptor's antigen is unknown. No base quality information exists; no much larger clone differs at one position. The CDR3 numbers 14 residues from cysteine through phenylalanine. Left in the record is the CDR3 DNA by itself, 42 bases read in frame from the first base. Trimming removed 4 bases from V and 8 bases from J; the gene matches leave 9 bases unexplained. Based on the germline V gene, the CDR1 and CDR2 sequences are KGHDR and SFDVKD.

Sequencing was done on a sample of peripheral blood or thyroid tissue (not recorded which). The TCR was taken from an adult man with Graves' hyperthyroidism. The V and J genes are TRBV24-1 and TRBJ1-2, with 7 junctional bases fitting TRBD1. For the CDR3, the sequence is CATSDADRAWGYTF. In nucleotides, the sequence is TGTGCCACCAGTGACGCTGACAGGGCATGGGGCTACACCTTC.